The entry below describes one TCR beta chain. This receptor's antigen is unknown. No base quality values were provided; no much bigger clone lies one nucleotide off. The cohort included 29 patients with locally advanced or metastatic urothelial carcinoma who were treated at Memorial Sloan Kettering on a trial protocol. Peripheral blood mononuclear cells were collected pretreatment and during treatment, with between 1 and 8 total time points per patient. The Qiagen DNeasy Blood extraction kit was used to purify genomic DNA from total PBMCs and tumor samples. PBMCs were collected pretreatment and during treatment and were isolated and stored as previously described. At the junction V is shortened by 7 bases and J by 8 bases, with 15 bases in between. From cysteine to phenylalanine, the CDR3 is 13 amino acids long. CDR3 DNA only is kept here, 39 bases in frame from base 1. CDR1 and CDR2 (ENHRY, SYGVKD) derive from the germline V gene.

Synthetic TCR analog templates were spiked into each PCR so that absolute template abundance could be estimated from read counts. The immunoSEQ assay used bias-controlled V and J gene primers to amplify TCRbeta CDR3 regions from genomic DNA. Rearranged TCRbeta segments were sequenced at approximately 20X coverage. Turning to the authors' computational methods: Clustering was used to correct sequencing errors, and CDR3s were annotated against IMGT to assign V, D and J genes. Only productive TCRbeta rearrangements were used in downstream analyses, excluding out-of-frame or stop-codon sequences. To compute clonality, Shannon entropy was normalized by the log of the number of unique productive sequences and then subtracted from one. Fisher's exact test with Benjamini-Hochberg correction, using a cutoff of adjusted p below 0.01, was how clones that differed between time points or between blood and tumor were identified. Held by TCRdb, this immuneACCESS table contains in-frame sequences only and omits some clones. Under half of the omission traces to an unresolved V gene where checked; the cause of the rest is unknown. The V and J calls and clone size are taken from that table; D and trimming were inferred from the DNA. Within this sample are under 40,000 clones, with around 90% of them counted one time only. The ten largest account for 8.3% of the sample.

This sample is part of a study of PD-L1 blockade in urothelial cancer (dated by TCRdb to about 2017). Notes on the research overall: All patients started therapy around 2014 and received atezolizumab 1,200 mg intravenously every 3 weeks. About 90% of the 29 patients were identified as males with urothelial cancer of bladder origin, and a prior smoking history was reported by 18 of 29 patients. Patients had an ECOG performance status of 0 or 1 and had received between 0 and 3 prior chemotherapy regimens. Blood samples were analyzed 3 weeks after the start of treatment (second dose) and 6 weeks after the start of treatment. Blood samples gave median yields of about 150,000 T cells and tens of thousands of unique TCRs, along with a median clonality of approximately 0.084. The study, an exploratory multi-omic analysis, examined somatic, immune and clinical correlates of response to PD-L1 blockade with atezolizumab in urothelial cancer. Pretreatment tumor samples, along with matched peripheral blood collected serially before and after atezolizumab treatment, underwent TCR sequencing. Durable clinical benefit meant progression-free survival longer than 6 months, and TCR features were also tested against progression-free and overall survival. In the same patients, pretreatment tumors underwent whole exome sequencing and RNA sequencing in addition to TCR sequencing. Durable clinical benefit was achieved by nine patients and was not achieved by 20 patients. Pretreatment blood TCR-seq was available for about 27 patients, at least one posttreatment blood collection was obtained for around 25 patients, and tumor TCR-seq was available for around 25 patients. Study-wide conclusions, independent of this receptor: Greater expansion of tumor-associated TCR clones in peripheral blood 3 weeks after the start of treatment was observed in patients with durable benefit (n of about 24, p = 0.022). Because of the small sample size (n ≈ 27) and the many exploratory analyses performed, the results are intended to be regarded as hypothesis-generating. Improved progression-free and overall survival was associated with having pretreatment peripheral blood TCR clonality below the median.

Recombination connected TRBV10-3 to TRBJ2-1, with no confident D gene call. Sample: PBMCs, taken around atezolizumab (anti-PD-L1) treatment. The receptor was isolated from a man aged 65-85 years with urothelial cancer. The nucleotide sequence is given as TGTGCCATCACCCCCCTAGGTGGAGATGAGCAGTTCTTC. Its protein reads: CAITPLGGDEQFF.